The T cell receptor beta chain under discussion was sequenced for a study of Graves' ophthalmopathy and Graves' hyperthyroidism. Study-level findings and limits: Sensitivity reached 70.59% and specificity 72.22% when the model predicted ophthalmopathy progression.

The CDR3 runs to 16 residues. V gave up 2 bases and J gave up 5 bases; unmatched junction bases: 14. CDR1 and CDR2 (germline): SQVTM, ANQGSEA. This clonotype was seen more than once but under ten times. The antigen is not known. Scientists amplified the TCR beta CDR3 regions from RNA transcripts. Investigators did first-round RT-PCR with HTBI primers, then second-round multiplex PCR. TCRdb passed the multiplex PCR reads through MiXCR, listing each CDR3 protein once. The table lists 260,000 or so distinct CDR3 sequences, about 46% of them singletons. The source of this sequence is an adult man with Graves' ophthalmopathy. This chain joins TRBV29-1 and TRBJ2-5; 7 bases match TRBD1. Sequenced material: peripheral blood. CDR3 residues: CSVEFGGRGFGETQYF. In nucleotides, the CDR3 is TGCAGCGTTGAATTTGGTGGCAGGGGGTTCGGTGAGACCCAGTACTTC.